Following are 5 T cell receptor beta chains from one sample sequenced in a study of blood T cell repertoires in COVID-19. The method was immunoSEQ multiplex PCR; TCRdb's version includes in-frame clones alone and lacks a portion of them. The sample shows 150,000 or so clones, around nine tenths of them seen only once. The specimen was PBMCs or T cells enriched from blood (not recorded which). The receptors were sampled from a woman between 50 and 59 years old who had recovered from COVID-19.

This chain connects TRBV24-1 to TRBJ2-1; 14 positions match TRBD2. This CDR3 is 16 amino acids long. Per the germline V gene, CDR1 is KGHDR and CDR2 is SFDVKD. Losses at the gene ends were 9 bases for V and 7 bases for J; bases not matched to a gene: 10. The CDR3 nucleotides are TGTGCCACCGCCGGGACTAGCGGGGGTGGGAAGAATGAGCAGTTCTTC. Protein product: CATAGTSGGGKNEQFF.

V and J are TRBV27 and TRBJ1-1, with 10 positions matching TRBD1. Germline values: CDR1 MNHEY, CDR2 SMNVEV (reference sequence). V shed 5 bases, J shed 1 base, and the junction held 4 bases outside the gene matches. The CDR3 length is 15 residues. In nucleotides, the CDR3 is TGTGCCAGCAGTCCGGACAGGGGGGCGAACACTGAAGCTTTCTTT. Translation gives CASSPDRGANTEAFF.

The chain links TRBV12-3 or TRBV12-4 to TRBJ1-1; perhaps TRBD1 as D (5 bases). V lost 7 bases and J 5 bases, leaving 14 bases between the germline ends. There are 13 residues in the CDR3. The CDR3 loop is CASNHRQTTEAFF. The CDR3 region has the DNA TGTGCCAGCAACCATCGACAGACGACTGAAGCTTTCTTT.

The CDR3 DNA reads as TGTGCCAGCAGCTTAGGAGAGACAATCTTGAACACTGAAGCTTTCTTT. The encoded protein is CASSLGETILNTEAFF. The chain is built from TRBV7-6 and TRBJ1-1; D is uncertain. The CDR3 contains 16 residues. The V end lost 1 base, the J end lost 0 bases, and 12 bases lay between the germline ends. Germline assignment: CDR1 SGHVS and CDR2 FNYEAQ.

As to this clone: Other DNA sequences in this sample translate to the same CDR3. The chain uses TRBV7-3 and TRBJ2-3; 9 bases are a match to TRBD2. V was pared by 2 bases and J by 4 bases, with 4 bases of the junction left unmatched. Germline V gene data show CDR1 as SGHTA and CDR2 as FQGTGA. The CDR3 spans 15 residues. CDR3 sequence: CASSLGGGAADTQYF. The CDR3 bases are TGTGCCAGCAGCTTAGGCGGGGGGGCCGCAGATACGCAGTATTTT.